The present TCR beta chain was sequenced within a study of blood T cell repertoires in COVID-19. Looking at the study overall: T cells, B-cell-depleted T cells, or PBMCs provided the cDNA or gDNA that served as material.

Germline CDR1 SGDLS, CDR2 YYNGEE. There are 14 residues in the CDR3. J gave up 6 bases and V 1 base, and 3 bases lay outside the gene matches. Using immunoSEQ multiplex PCR, the repertoire was profiled, and TCRdb retains in-frame clones only, with some absent. The sample lists around 500,000 clones; roughly nine tenths were seen once. Material for sequencing was PBMCs or T cells enriched from blood (not recorded which). The source of this sequence is an older woman who had recovered from COVID-19. V gene TRBV9 combines with J gene TRBJ1-2; 10 bases match TRBD1. The CDR3 here is CASSVFGTGDGYTF. The CDR3 DNA reads as TGTGCCAGCAGCGTATTCGGGACAGGGGATGGCTACACCTTC.